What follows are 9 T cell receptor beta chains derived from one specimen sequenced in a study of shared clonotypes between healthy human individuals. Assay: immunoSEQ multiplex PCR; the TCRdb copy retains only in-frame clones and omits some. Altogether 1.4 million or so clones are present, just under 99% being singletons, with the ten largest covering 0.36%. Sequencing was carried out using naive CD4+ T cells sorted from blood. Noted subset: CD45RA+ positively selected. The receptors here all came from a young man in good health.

CDR3 sequence reads: CATTQGPGTEAFF. CDR3 nucleotide sequence: TGTGCCACAACCCAGGGGCCGGGCACTGAAGCTTTCTTT. The chain uses TRBV6-1 and TRBJ1-1, with D maybe TRBD1 (6 bases). Per the germline V gene, CDR1 is MNHNS and CDR2 is SASEGT. CDR3 length: 13 residues. V lost 10 bases, J lost 4 bases, and 16 bases lay in between.

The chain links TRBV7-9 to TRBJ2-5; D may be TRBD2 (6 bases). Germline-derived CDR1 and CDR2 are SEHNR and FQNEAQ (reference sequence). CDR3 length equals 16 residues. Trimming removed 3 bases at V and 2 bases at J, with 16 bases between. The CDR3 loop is CASSFRLAMPQETQYF. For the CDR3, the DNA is TGTGCCAGCAGCTTTCGTCTAGCGATGCCACAAGAGACCCAGTACTTC.

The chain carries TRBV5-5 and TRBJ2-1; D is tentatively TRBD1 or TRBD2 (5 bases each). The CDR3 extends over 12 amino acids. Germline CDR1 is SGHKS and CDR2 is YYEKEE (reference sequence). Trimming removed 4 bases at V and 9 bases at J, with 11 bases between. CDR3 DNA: TGTGCCAGCAGCGCTCAGGGAGTTGAGCAGTTCTTC. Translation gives CASSAQGVEQFF.

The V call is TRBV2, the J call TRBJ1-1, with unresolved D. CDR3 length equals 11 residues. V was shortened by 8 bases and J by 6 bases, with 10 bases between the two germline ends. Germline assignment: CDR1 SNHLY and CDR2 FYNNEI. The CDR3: CASVTFAEAFF. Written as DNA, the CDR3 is TGTGCCAGCGTGACTTTCGCTGAAGCTTTCTTT.

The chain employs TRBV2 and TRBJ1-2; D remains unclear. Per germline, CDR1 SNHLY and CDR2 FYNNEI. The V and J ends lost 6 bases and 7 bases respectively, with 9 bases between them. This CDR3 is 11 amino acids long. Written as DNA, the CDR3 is TGTGCCAGCAGGGCAAGCGGTGGCTACACCTTC. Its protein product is CASRASGGYTF.

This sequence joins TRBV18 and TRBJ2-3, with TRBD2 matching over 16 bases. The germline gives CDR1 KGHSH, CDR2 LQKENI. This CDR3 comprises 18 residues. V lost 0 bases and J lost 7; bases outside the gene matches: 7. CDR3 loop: CASSPPGLAGGSRNTQYF. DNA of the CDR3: TGTGCCAGCTCACCACCGGGACTAGCGGGAGGGTCTCGGAATACGCAGTATTTT.

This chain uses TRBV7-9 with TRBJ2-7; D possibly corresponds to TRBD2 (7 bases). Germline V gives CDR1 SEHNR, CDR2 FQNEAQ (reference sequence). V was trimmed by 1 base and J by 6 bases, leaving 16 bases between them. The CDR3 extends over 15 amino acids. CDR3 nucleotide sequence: TGTGCCAGCAGCTTAGGGGCGTTTGGGGGGGCCGAGCAGTACTTC. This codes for CASSLGAFGGAEQYF.

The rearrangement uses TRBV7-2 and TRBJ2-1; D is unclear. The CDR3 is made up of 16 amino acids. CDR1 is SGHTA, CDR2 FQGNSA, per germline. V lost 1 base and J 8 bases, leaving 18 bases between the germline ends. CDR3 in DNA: TGTGCCAGCAGCTTAGACTACCCCTTGTCACAAGATGAGCAGTTCTTC. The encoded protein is CASSLDYPLSQDEQFF.

The DNA for the CDR3 is TGTGCCACCAGCAGAGATTCGAGAAGGCGGGAGGGATATGAGCAGTTCTTC. Translating gives CATSRDSRRREGYEQFF. The chain is built from TRBV15 and TRBJ2-1; TRBD2 matches at 9 bases. The trim removed 0 bases at V and 8 bases at J, leaving 11 bases unmatched. CDR1 and CDR2 (germline): LNHNV, YYDKDF (reference sequence). The CDR3 runs to 17 residues.